This record covers a single T cell receptor (beta chain). Its antigen is still unknown. This record comes from a study of T cell responses to AZD1222 COVID-19 vaccine. Study results and caveats: In a largely white British group with more females than males, clonal diversity was possibly underestimated. Every sample of the repertoires postdated the peak T cell response.

Second-dose groups at about 4 or about 12 weeks were pooled. CDR3 length equals 12 residues. The V end lost 5 bases, the J end lost 4 bases, and 12 bases lay between the germline ends. The germline gives CDR1 GTSNPN, CDR2 SVGIG (reference sequence). Method: immunoSEQ multiplex PCR; TCRdb's copy keeps in-frame clones and lacks some. This sample yields about 140,000 clones, of which around 90% are seen a single time; 1.5% to 2% belongs to the top ten. The material was peripheral blood, obtained 28 days after the second AZD1222 dose. This sequence joins TRBV30 and TRBJ2-7, with D possibly TRBD1 on 6 matching bases. The TCR sequence derives from an adult who received the AZD1222 COVID-19 vaccine. CDR3 loop: CAWGTLQYEQYF. The CDR3 coding sequence is TGTGCCTGGGGGACATTGCAATACGAGCAGTACTTC.